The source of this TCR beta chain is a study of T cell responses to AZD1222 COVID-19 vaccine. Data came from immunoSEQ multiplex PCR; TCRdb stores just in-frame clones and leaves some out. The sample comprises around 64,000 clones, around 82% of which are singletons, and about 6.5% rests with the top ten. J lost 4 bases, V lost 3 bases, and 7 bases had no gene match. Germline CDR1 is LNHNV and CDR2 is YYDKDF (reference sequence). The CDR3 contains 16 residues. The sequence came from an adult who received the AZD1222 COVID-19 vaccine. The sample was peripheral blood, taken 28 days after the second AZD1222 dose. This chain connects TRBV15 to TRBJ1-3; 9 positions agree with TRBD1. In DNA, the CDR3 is TGTGCCACCAGCAGGGACAGGGGTCCGGAGGGAAACACCATATATTTT. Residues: CATSRDRGPEGNTIYF.